This TCR beta chain was recovered during a study of T cell repertoires in cytomegalovirus infection. Whole-study results and caveats: Dominant in the ex vivo response were TCR beta clonotypes restricted by HLA-C and specific for CMV.

TCRdb processed the reads anew with MiXCR; each CDR3 protein has one entry. The data contain 340,000 or so distinct CDR3 sequences, roughly 25% of them singletons. About this clonotype: Its antigen is not identified.

The trim removed 8 bases at V and 6 bases at J, leaving 5 bases unmatched. The CDR3 contains 12 residues. Germline V gene data show CDR1 as MNHEY and CDR2 as SMNVEV (reference sequence). The sample in question was cultured PBMCs, obtained from culture after CMV antigen stimulation. This receptor was taken from a human donor in good health (CMV status not recorded). Some clones in this sample may be carry-over from other donors' samples. The chain is built from TRBV27 and TRBJ2-7; 9 nucleotides line up with TRBD1. Here the CDR3 reads CASGTGSFEQYF. Here the CDR3 DNA reads TGTGCCAGCGGGACAGGGTCTTTCGAGCAGTACTTC.